Below, 25 T cell receptor beta chains from the same sample are listed, as sequenced in a study of cytomegalovirus exposure and HLA in healthy donors. The primer mix had 60 Vbeta and 13 Jbeta primers. Sequencing was performed with immunoSEQ multiplex PCR; in TCRdb, only in-frame clones are kept and a portion is missing. The table includes a few hundred thousand clones, over 75% detected once. What was sequenced was PBMCs. The source is a woman aged 45 to 65 in good health and CMV-seropositive.

This clone was detected once. V and J are TRBV6-5 and TRBJ2-1; TRBD1 matches at 10 bases. With 6 bases clipped from V and 3 bases from J, the junction kept 5 bases outside the gene matches. Per germline, CDR1 MNHEY and CDR2 SVGAGI. CDR3 length: 15 residues. The CDR3 DNA is TGTGCCAGCAGGAGACAGGGGGCTAACTACAATGAGCAGTTCTTC. Its translation: CASRRQGANYNEQFF.

This chain joins TRBV5-1 and TRBJ2-4; D is possibly TRBD1 (6 bases). Germline CDR1 reads SGHRS; CDR2 reads YFSETQ. The CDR3 is 16 residues long. Trimming pared 4 bases from V and 4 bases from J, leaving 18 bases between. CDR3: CASSATQGLSKNIQYF. CDR3 in DNA: TGCGCCAGCAGCGCGACCCAGGGGCTTTCAAAAAACATTCAGTACTTC. Full variable domain (remainder filled in from reference TRBV5-1 and TRBJ2-4): KAGVTQTPRYLIKTRGQQVTLSCSPISGHRSVSWYQQTPGQGLQFLFEYFSETQRNKGNFPGRFSGRQFSNSRSEMNVSTLELGDSALYLCASSATQGLSKNIQYFGAGTRLSVL.

The V gene is TRBV9, the J gene TRBJ2-2; D is unresolved. There are 17 residues in the CDR3. Between the trimmed V and J ends, which lost 3 bases and 0 bases, there was a span of 15 bases. Germline V gives CDR1 SGDLS, CDR2 YYNGEE. The CDR3: CASSGALRSSNTGELFF. The DNA of the CDR3 is TGTGCCAGCAGCGGAGCCCTGCGGTCCTCGAACACCGGGGAGCTGTTTTTT.

In its sample, this clone was seen once. The V gene is TRBV30, the J gene TRBJ1-2, with D perhaps matching TRBD1 (6 bases). CDR1 GTSNPN and CDR2 SVGIG come from the germline V gene (reference sequence). The V and J ends lost 6 bases and 6 bases respectively, with 14 bases between them. This CDR3 is 12 amino acids long. The CDR3 loop reads CACIQGIHGYTF. The CDR3, as DNA: TGTGCCTGTATACAGGGAATTCATGGCTACACCTTC.

V gene TRBV7-2 combines with J gene TRBJ1-4; tentative D call: TRBD1 (6 bases). Trimming took off 1 base at V and 7 bases at J, with 10 bases between the two ends. Germline V CDR1 and CDR2: SGHTA, FQGNSA. The CDR3 has 14 residues. The CDR3 sequence: CASSLVRGAEKLFF. DNA for the CDR3: TGTGCCAGCAGCTTAGTTCGGGGGGCTGAAAAACTGTTTTTT.

The V and J genes are TRBV2 and TRBJ1-2, with 7 bases that match TRBD1. Trimming at V came to 4 bases and at J to 4 bases, leaving 9 bases not matched to a gene. The germline gives CDR1 SNHLY, CDR2 FYNNEI. The CDR3 is 15 residues long. In DNA form, the CDR3 reads TGTGCCAGCAGTGGCCGAGGGACAGTTGGCTATGGCTACACCTTC. Amino acid sequence: CASSGRGTVGYGYTF.

This clone appeared a few times. The chain carries TRBV19 and TRBJ1-4, with D maybe TRBD1 (5 bases). Germline V gene data show CDR1 as LNHDA and CDR2 as SQIVND (reference sequence). The CDR3 spans 16 residues. Deletions cut 3 bases from V and 0 bases from J, with 11 bases between. This CDR3 is CASSMWGDATNEKLFF. DNA for the CDR3: TGTGCCAGTAGTATGTGGGGGGATGCAACTAATGAAAAACTGTTTTTT.

This clone is a singleton in its sample. The chain combines TRBV6-1 with TRBJ1-2; the match to TRBD1 covers 8 bases. V gave up 1 base and J gave up 5 bases; unmatched junction bases: 12. The length of the CDR3 is 17 residues. Germline V CDR1 and CDR2: MNHNS, SASEGT. The CDR3: CASSEVEKPDRVYGYTF. The CDR3 DNA reads TGTGCCAGCAGTGAAGTAGAAAAACCGGACAGGGTTTATGGCTACACCTTC.

This rearrangement joins TRBV7-8 to TRBJ1-1; D gene uncertain. Germline lookup yields CDR1 SGHVS and CDR2 FQNEAQ. There are 14 residues in the CDR3. The V end lost 1 base, the J end lost 2 bases, and 8 bases lay between the germline ends. This CDR3 is CASSLVGRNTEAFF. The CDR3, as DNA: TGTGCCAGCAGCTTAGTGGGCAGAAACACTGAAGCTTTCTTT. The entire variable domain, with the rest obtained from reference TRBV7-8 and TRBJ1-1, is as follows: GAGVSQSPRYKVAKRGQDVALRCDPISGHVSLFWYQQALGQGPEFLTYFQNEAQLDKSGLPSDRFFAERPEGSVSTLKIQRTQQEDSAVYLCASSLVGRNTEAFFGQGTRLTVV.

V gene TRBV7-3 combines with J gene TRBJ2-3; tentatively, D is TRBD1 (6 bases). V was trimmed by 2 bases and J by 0 bases, leaving 12 bases between them. This CDR3 region has 16 residues. Germline V gene lookup returns CDR1 SGHTA and CDR2 FQGTGA. The DNA for the CDR3 is TGTGCCAGCAGCTTATCCAGGGGCGGAAGCACAGATACGCAGTATTTT. Amino acid sequence: CASSLSRGGSTDTQYF. Complete variable domain (other parts from reference TRBV7-3 and TRBJ2-3): GAGVSQTPSNKVTEKGKYVELRCDPISGHTALYWYRQSLGQGPEFLIYFQGTGAADDSGLPNDRFFAVRPEGSVSTLKIQRTERGDSAVYLCASSLSRGGSTDTQYFGPGTRLTVL.

The gene calls are TRBV6-6 and TRBJ1-1, with 7 nucleotides matching TRBD1. Germline CDR1 MNHNY, CDR2 SVGAGI (reference sequence). The V and J ends lost 6 bases and 1 base, in that order; junction bases with no gene match: 11. This CDR3 is built from 16 residues. For the CDR3, the DNA is TGTGCCAGCAGATCCCGGGACAGTATTCAGAACACTGAAGCTTTCTTT. This codes for CASRSRDSIQNTEAFF.

The count of this clone is one. This chain uses TRBV9 with TRBJ2-1; 9 bases are a match to TRBD2. The CDR3 contains 15 residues. V gave up 3 bases and J gave up 6 bases; unmatched junction bases: 7. CDR1 is SGDLS, CDR2 YYNGEE, per germline. The CDR3 is CASSAIAGDFNEQFF. CDR3 sequence (DNA): TGTGCCAGCAGCGCCATAGCGGGGGATTTCAATGAGCAGTTCTTC.

This sequence joins TRBV19 and TRBJ1-1; tentatively, D is TRBD1 (6 bases). With 1 base removed from V and 1 base from J, the gap between germline ends came to 13 bases. CDR3 length: 16 residues. Germline assignment: CDR1 LNHDA and CDR2 SQIVND (reference sequence). CDR3 nucleotides: TGTGCCAGTAGTATAGGCATTGACAGGACGAACACTGAAGCTTTCTTT. Protein: CASSIGIDRTNTEAFF.

The chain employs TRBV27 and TRBJ1-6; 8 nucleotides line up with TRBD1. V was clipped by 5 bases and J by 8 bases; unmatched bases: 8. CDR1 MNHEY and CDR2 SMNVEV come from the germline V gene (reference sequence). CDR3 length equals 15 residues. CDR3 in DNA: TGTGCCAGCAGTGACAGGGGAGGGGGCTATTCACCCCTCCACTTT. It specifies CASSDRGGGYSPLHF.

The rearrangement joins TRBV5-1 to TRBJ2-3, with TRBD1 as a possible D gene (6 bases). The CDR3 is made up of 16 amino acids. CDR1 and CDR2 from the germline V gene are SGHRS and YFSETQ. V lost 4 bases to trimming and J lost 0 bases, with 15 bases between them. The CDR3 protein is CASSPQGSASTDTQYF. CDR3 bases: TGCGCCAGCAGCCCCCAGGGGAGCGCGAGCACAGATACGCAGTATTTT.

This clone came up a few times. The chain uses TRBV28 and TRBJ1-5, with D uncertain. V lost 7 bases and J lost 4, with 8 bases in between. CDR3 length: 12 residues. Germline CDR1 MDHEN, CDR2 SYDVKM. In DNA form, the CDR3 reads TGTGCCAGCACCCAGTCGAATCAGCCCCAGCATTTT. Translation gives CASTQSNQPQHF.

V is TRBV7-9 and J is TRBJ1-4; no reliable D call. Germline CDR1 and CDR2: SEHNR and FQNEAQ (reference sequence). The germline V and J ends were trimmed by 1 base and 7 bases, with 10 bases remaining between them. CDR3 length: 14 amino acids. CDR3 bases: TGTGCCAGCAGCTTAGTCGGGGTGGGTGAAAAACTGTTTTTT. This translates into CASSLVGVGEKLFF.

The rearrangement links TRBV2 to TRBJ2-7; D remains unclear. V gave up 6 bases and J gave up 5 bases, with 8 bases separating them. The CDR3 length is 11 residues. Per germline, CDR1 SNHLY and CDR2 FYNNEI. The DNA for the CDR3 is TGTGCCAGCAGGGTGGAGAACGAGCAGTACTTC. Translating gives CASRVENEQYF.

The chain employs TRBV19 and TRBJ2-3, with no clear D. Germline V gives CDR1 LNHDA, CDR2 SQIVND (reference sequence). This CDR3 is 11 amino acids long. Trimming stripped 5 bases from V and 4 bases from J, with 4 bases between. The CDR3 sequence is CASSRSDTQYF. The CDR3 nucleotides read TGTGCCAGTAGTCGGTCAGATACGCAGTATTTT.

The V call is TRBV27, the J call TRBJ2-3, with 7 positions matching TRBD1. The CDR3 totals 13 residues. CDR1 and CDR2 (germline): MNHEY, SMNVEV (reference sequence). V shed 5 bases and J 2 bases; nucleotides not matched to a gene: 1. This CDR3 reads CASSQGVTDTQYF. Written as DNA, the CDR3 is TGTGCCAGCAGTCAGGGGGTCACAGATACGCAGTATTTT.

The chain joins TRBV5-1 to TRBJ2-1; TRBD2 might be the D (5 bases). Germline V gives CDR1 SGHRS, CDR2 YFSETQ. The CDR3 contains 14 residues. Between the trimmed V and J ends, which lost 5 bases and 2 bases, there was a span of 11 bases. This CDR3 reads CASRDGEPYNEQFF. The CDR3 region has the DNA TGCGCCAGCAGGGACGGGGAACCCTACAATGAGCAGTTCTTC.

The J gene is TRBJ2-5, the V gene TRBV30, with D possibly TRBD2 on 6 matching bases. The germline CDR1 and CDR2 sequences are GTSNPN and SVGIG (reference sequence). Trimming pared 0 bases from V and 4 bases from J, leaving 12 bases between. This CDR3 is built from 14 residues. CDR3 protein: CAWSVLGGRETQYF. As DNA, the CDR3 is TGTGCCTGGAGTGTACTTGGAGGGCGAGAGACCCAGTACTTC. The full variable domain, with the rest looked up from reference TRBV30 and TRBJ2-5, is SQTIHQWPATLVQPVGSPLSLECTVEGTSNPNLYWYRQAAGRGLQLLFYSVGIGQISSEVPQNLSASRPQDRQFILSSKKLLLSDSGFYLCAWSVLGGRETQYFGPGTRLLVL.

This clone appeared a few times. The chain recombines TRBV4-1 with TRBJ2-2; maybe TRBD2 (5 bases). Germline CDR1 MGHRA, CDR2 YSYEKL. This CDR3 contains 12 residues. Trimming removed 2 bases from V and 8 bases from J, with 6 bases in between. In DNA, the CDR3 is TGCGCCAGCAGCCAAAGAGGGGGGGAGCTGTTTTTT. This gives the protein CASSQRGGELFF.

CDR3 in DNA: TGTGCCAGCAGAGCGTCAACAGTCGGCGGGGGCTACACCTTC. This codes for CASRASTVGGGYTF. V is TRBV25-1 and J is TRBJ1-2; D call uncertain. The CDR3 loop spans 14 amino acids. Germline CDR1 reads MGHDK; CDR2 reads SYGVNS. The germline V and J ends were trimmed by 6 bases and 8 bases, with 19 bases remaining between them.

Here the CDR3 reads CASSRGGQETQYF. The CDR3 bases are TGTGCCAGCAGCCGGGGGGGTCAAGAGACCCAGTACTTC. J is TRBJ2-5 and V is TRBV7-7; TRBD2 agrees at 8 bases. With V trimmed by 5 bases and J by 2 bases, 1 base remained unmatched. CDR1 is SSHAT, CDR2 FNYEAQ, per germline (reference sequence). The CDR3 is 13 amino acids.